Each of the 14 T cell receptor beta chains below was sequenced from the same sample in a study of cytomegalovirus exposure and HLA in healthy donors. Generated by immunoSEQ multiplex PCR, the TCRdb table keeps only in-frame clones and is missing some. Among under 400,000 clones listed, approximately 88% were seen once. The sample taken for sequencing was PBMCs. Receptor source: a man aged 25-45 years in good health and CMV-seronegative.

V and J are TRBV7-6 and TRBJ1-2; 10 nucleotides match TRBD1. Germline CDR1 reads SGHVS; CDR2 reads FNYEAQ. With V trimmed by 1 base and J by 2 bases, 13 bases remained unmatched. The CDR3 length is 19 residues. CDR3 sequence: CASSLVEAPGTGANYGYTF. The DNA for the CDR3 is TGTGCCAGCAGCTTAGTCGAAGCCCCCGGGACAGGGGCGAACTATGGCTACACCTTC.

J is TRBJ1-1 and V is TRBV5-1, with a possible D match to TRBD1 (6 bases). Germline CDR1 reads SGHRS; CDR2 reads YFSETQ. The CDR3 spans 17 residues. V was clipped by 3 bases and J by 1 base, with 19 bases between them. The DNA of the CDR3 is TGCGCCAGCAGCTATGCGACAGGATCTTCAAAGAACACTGAAGCTTTCTTT. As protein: CASSYATGSSKNTEAFF.

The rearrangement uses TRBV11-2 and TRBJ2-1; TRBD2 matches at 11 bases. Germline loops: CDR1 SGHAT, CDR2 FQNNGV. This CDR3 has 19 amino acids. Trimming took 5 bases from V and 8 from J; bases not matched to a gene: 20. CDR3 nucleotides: TGTGCCAGCAGCCATCTTAGCGGGGGGGCCCCCTCTGGGAGCGATGAGCAGTTCTTC. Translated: CASSHLSGGAPSGSDEQFF.

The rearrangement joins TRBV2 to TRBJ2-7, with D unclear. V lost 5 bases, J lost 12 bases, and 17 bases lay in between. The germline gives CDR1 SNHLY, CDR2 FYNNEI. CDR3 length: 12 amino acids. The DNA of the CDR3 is TGTGCCAGCAGTAGCCCTTCCTTGAGTCGGTACTTC. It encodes CASSSPSLSRYF. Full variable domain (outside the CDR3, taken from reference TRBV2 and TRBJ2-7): EPEVTQTPSHQVTQMGQEVILRCVPISNHLYFYWYRQILGQKVEFLVSFYNNEISEKSEIFDDQFSVERPDGSNFTLKIRSTKLEDSAMYFCASSSPSLSRYFGPGTRLTVT.

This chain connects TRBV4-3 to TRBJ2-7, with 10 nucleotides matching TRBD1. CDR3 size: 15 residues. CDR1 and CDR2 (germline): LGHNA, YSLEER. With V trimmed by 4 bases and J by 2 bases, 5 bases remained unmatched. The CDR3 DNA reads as TGCGCCAGCAGCCGAGGACAGGGGGAGGCCTACGAGCAGTACTTC. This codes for CASSRGQGEAYEQYF.

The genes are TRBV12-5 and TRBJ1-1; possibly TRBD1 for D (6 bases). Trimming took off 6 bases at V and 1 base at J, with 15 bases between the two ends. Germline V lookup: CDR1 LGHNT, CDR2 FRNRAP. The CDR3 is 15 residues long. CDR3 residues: CASGKGDGWNTEAFF. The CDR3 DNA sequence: TGTGCTAGTGGCAAGGGGGACGGGTGGAACACTGAAGCTTTCTTT.

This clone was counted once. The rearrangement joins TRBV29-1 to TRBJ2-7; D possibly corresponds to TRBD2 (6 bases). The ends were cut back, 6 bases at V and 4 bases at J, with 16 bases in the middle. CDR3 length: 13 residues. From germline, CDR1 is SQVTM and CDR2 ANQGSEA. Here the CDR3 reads CSVAGTRAYEQYF. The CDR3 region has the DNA TGCAGCGTGGCCGGGACTCGGGCGTACGAGCAGTACTTC.

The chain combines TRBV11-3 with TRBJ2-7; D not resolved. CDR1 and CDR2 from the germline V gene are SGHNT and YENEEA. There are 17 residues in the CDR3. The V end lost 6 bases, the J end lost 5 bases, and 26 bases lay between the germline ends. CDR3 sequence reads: CASRPSNPTAVRDEQYF. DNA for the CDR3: TGTGCCAGCAGACCAAGTAACCCGACGGCGGTACGGGACGAGCAGTACTTC.

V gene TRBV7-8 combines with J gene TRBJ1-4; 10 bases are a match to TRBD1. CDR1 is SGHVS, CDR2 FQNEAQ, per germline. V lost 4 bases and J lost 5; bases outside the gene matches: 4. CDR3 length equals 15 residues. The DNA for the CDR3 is TGTGCCAGCAGCTGGGGACAGGGGTTGAATGAAAAACTGTTTTTT. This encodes CASSWGQGLNEKLFF.

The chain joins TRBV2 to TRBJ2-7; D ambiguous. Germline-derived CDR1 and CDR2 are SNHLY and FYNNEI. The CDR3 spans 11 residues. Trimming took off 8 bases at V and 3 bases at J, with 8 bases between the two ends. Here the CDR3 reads CASGRDYEQYF. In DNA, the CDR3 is TGTGCCAGCGGTAGAGACTACGAGCAGTACTTC.

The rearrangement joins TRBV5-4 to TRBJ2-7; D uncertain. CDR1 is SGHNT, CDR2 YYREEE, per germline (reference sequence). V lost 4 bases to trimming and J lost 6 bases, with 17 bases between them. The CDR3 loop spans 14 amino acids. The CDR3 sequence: CASSTIDKPVEQYF. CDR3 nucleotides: TGTGCCAGCAGCACCATAGACAAGCCTGTCGAGCAGTACTTC.

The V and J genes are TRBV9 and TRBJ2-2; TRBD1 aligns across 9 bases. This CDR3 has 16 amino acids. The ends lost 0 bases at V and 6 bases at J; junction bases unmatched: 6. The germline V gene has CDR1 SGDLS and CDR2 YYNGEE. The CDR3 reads CASSVGGTGKAGELFF. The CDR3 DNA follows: TGTGCCAGCAGCGTAGGCGGGACAGGGAAGGCCGGGGAGCTGTTTTTT. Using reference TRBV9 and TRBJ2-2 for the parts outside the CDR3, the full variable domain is DSGVTQTPKHLITATGQRVTLRCSPRSGDLSVYWYQQSLDQGLQFLIQYYNGEERAKGNILERFSAQQFPDLHSELNLSSLELGDSALYFCASSVGGTGKAGELFFGEGSRLTVL.

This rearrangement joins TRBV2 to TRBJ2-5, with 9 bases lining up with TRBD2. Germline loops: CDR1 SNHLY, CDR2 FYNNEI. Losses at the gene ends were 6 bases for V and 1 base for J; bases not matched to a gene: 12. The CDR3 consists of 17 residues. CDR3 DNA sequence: TGTGCCAGCAGACTTACCTCGGGACTAGCACCCCAAGAGACCCAGTACTTC. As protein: CASRLTSGLAPQETQYF.

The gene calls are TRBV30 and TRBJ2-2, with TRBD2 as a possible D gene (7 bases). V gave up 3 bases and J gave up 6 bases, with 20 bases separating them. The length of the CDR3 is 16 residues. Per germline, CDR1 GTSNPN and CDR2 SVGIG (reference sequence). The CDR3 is CAWRASWGGPSGELFF. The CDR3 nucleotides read TGTGCCTGGAGAGCCTCATGGGGGGGGCCGTCCGGGGAGCTGTTTTTT. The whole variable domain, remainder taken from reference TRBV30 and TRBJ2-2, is SQTIHQWPATLVQPVGSPLSLECTVEGTSNPNLYWYRQAAGRGLQLLFYSVGIGQISSEVPQNLSASRPQDRQFILSSKKLLLSDSGFYLCAWRASWGGPSGELFFGEGSRLTVL.